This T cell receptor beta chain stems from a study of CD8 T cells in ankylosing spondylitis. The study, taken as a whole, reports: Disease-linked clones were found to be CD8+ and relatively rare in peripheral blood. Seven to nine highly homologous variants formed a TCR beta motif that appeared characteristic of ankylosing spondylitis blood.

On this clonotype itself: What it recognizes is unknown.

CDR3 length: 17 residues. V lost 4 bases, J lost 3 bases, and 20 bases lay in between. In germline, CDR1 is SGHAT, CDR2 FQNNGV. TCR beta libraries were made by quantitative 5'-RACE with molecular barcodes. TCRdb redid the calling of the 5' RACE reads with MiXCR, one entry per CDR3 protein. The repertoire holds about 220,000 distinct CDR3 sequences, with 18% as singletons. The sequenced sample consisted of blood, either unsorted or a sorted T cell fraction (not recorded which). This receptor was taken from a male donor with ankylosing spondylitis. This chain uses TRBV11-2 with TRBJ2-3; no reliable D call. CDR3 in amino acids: CASSSWTLYRRTDTQYF. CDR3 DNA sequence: TGTGCCAGCAGCTCATGGACCCTGTACCGCCGGACAGATACGCAGTATTTT.